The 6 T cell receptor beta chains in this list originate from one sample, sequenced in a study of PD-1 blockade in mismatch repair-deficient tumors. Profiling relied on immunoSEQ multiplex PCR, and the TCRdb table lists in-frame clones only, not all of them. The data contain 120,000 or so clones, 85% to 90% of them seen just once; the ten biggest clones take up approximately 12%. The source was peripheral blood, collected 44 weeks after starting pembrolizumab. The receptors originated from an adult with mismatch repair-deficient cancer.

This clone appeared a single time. The CDR3 nucleotides are TGCAGCGTTGCCCTAAATACGGTCGCTTTCTTT. Amino acids: CSVALNTVAFF. V gene TRBV29-1 combines with J gene TRBJ1-1; D gene unclear. V shed 4 bases and J shed 11 bases, with 14 bases lying between them. The CDR3 sequence is 11 residues long. Germline CDR1 reads SQVTM; CDR2 reads ANQGSEA.

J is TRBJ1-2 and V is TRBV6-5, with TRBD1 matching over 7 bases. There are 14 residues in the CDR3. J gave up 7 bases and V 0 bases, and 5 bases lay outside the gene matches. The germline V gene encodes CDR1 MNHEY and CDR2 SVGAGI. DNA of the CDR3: TGTGCCAGCAGTTACTCGGGGAGGGGGCTTGGCTACACCTTC. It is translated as CASSYSGRGLGYTF.

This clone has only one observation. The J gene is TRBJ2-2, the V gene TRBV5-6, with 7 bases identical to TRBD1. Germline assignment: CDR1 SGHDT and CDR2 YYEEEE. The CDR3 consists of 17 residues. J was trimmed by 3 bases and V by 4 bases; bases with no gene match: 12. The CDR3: CASSAPDRARYTGELFF. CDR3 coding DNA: TGTGCCAGCAGCGCACCCGACAGGGCCCGCTACACCGGGGAGCTGTTTTTT.

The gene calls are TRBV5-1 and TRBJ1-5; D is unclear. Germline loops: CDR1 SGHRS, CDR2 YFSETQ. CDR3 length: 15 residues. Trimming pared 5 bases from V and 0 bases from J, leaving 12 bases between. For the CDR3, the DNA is TGCGCCAGCAGTTATGACACTGATAGCAATCAGCCCCAGCATTTT. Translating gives CASSYDTDSNQPQHF.

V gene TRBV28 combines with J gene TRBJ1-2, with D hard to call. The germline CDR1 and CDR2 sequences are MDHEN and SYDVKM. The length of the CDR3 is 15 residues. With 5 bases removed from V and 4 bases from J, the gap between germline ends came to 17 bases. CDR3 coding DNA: TGTGCCAGCAGTCCCCGTAGATCTCGGGGCTATGGCTACACCTTC. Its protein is CASSPRRSRGYGYTF.

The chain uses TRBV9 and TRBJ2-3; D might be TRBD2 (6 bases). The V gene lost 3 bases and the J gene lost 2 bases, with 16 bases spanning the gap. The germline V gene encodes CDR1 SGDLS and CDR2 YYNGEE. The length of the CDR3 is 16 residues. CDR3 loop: CASSASRLVITDTQYF. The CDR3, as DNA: TGTGCCAGCAGCGCCAGCCGACTAGTCATCACAGATACGCAGTATTTT.